The 29 T cell receptor beta chains in this list originate from one sample, sequenced in a study of regulatory T cells in long-lasting Graves disease. The time point is: newly diagnosed GD, antithyroid drugs for less than 3 months. TCR sequences were obtained from RNA taken from PBMCs. Building of the TCR beta libraries involved iRepertoire HTBI primers and Arm-PCR of CDR3 regions. From the multiplex PCR reads, TCRdb called clonotypes with MiXCR, one entry per CDR3 protein. The repertoire holds some 500,000 distinct CDR3 sequences, with approximately 15% as singletons. These data also featured in a second study, about T cells in Graves' hyperthyroidism and ophthalmopathy.

Sequenced here: peripheral blood mononuclear cells (PBMCs), sampled at new diagnosis, from a patient treated with antithyroid drugs. These receptors all stem from a man aged 30 to 45 with Graves disease.

This clonotype came up a few times. This chain connects TRBV28 to TRBJ2-5; D perhaps matches TRBD1 (6 bases). The V gene's germline CDR1 is MDHEN and CDR2 SYDVKM. The CDR3 totals 16 residues. Deletions cut 4 bases from V and 5 bases from J, with 20 bases between. CDR3 sequence (DNA): TGTGCCAGCAGTTCTCGAGGGGGTGGCGGGTGGGAGACCCAGTACTTC. Protein product: CASSSRGGGGWETQYF.

This clonotype was picked up many times. The chain is built from TRBV11-2 and TRBJ2-3; D is possibly TRBD2 (6 bases). V was cut by 4 bases and J by 3 bases, with 17 bases left in between. Germline CDR1 and CDR2: SGHAT and FQNNGV. CDR3 size: 16 residues. The CDR3 protein is CASSSVRGGNTDTQYF. CDR3 DNA sequence: TGTGCCAGCAGCTCCGTCAGAGGCGGGAATACAGATACGCAGTATTTT.

The sample holds a few counts of this clonotype. A much more abundant neighbour one base away suggests this may be a read error. In nucleotides, the CDR3 is TGTGCCTGGAGTGTGGCAGGGAGGGACAAGGTGGAAGCTTTCTTT. Its translation is CAWSVAGRDKVEAFF. This chain joins TRBV30 and TRBJ1-1; possible D gene TRBD1, 6 bases. V lost 0 bases to trimming and J lost 8 bases, with 19 bases between them. Germline CDR1 reads GTSNPN; CDR2 reads SVGIG (reference sequence). CDR3 length: 15 residues.

The CDR3 nucleotides are TGTGCCACCAGTGATTTTCAGGGGATCACCGGGGAGCTGTTTTTT. Translated: CATSDFQGITGELFF. The V call is TRBV24-1, the J call TRBJ2-2, with a weak D call TRBD1 (6 bases). Per germline, CDR1 KGHDR and CDR2 SFDVKD. This CDR3 is 15 amino acids long. Trimming pared 1 base from V and 4 bases from J, leaving 9 bases between.

This clonotype was seen ten or more times. J is TRBJ2-1 and V is TRBV2, with 9 nucleotides matching TRBD2. Trimming at V came to 1 base and at J to 8 bases, leaving 6 bases not matched to a gene. Germline loops: CDR1 SNHLY, CDR2 FYNNEI. The CDR3 contains 15 residues. CDR3 protein: CASSEGGRGWYEQFF. The DNA for the CDR3 is TGTGCCAGCAGTGAAGGCGGGAGGGGCTGGTATGAGCAGTTCTTC. The complete variable domain, with remaining parts taken from reference TRBV2 and TRBJ2-1, reads EPEVTQTPSHQVTQMGQEVILRCVPISNHLYFYWYRQILGQKVEFLVSFYNNEISEKSEIFDDQFSVERPDGSNFTLKIRSTKLEDSAMYFCASSEGGRGWYEQFFGPGTRLTVL.

This clonotype was detected many times. The rearrangement links TRBV12-3 or TRBV12-4 to TRBJ1-5, with D maybe TRBD1 (6 bases). The CDR3 is 15 amino acids. V lost 2 bases and J lost 3, with 11 bases in between. The CDR3 reads CASSLPGGPNQPQHF. For the CDR3, the DNA is TGTGCCAGCAGTTTACCCGGGGGCCCCAATCAGCCCCAGCATTTT.

This clonotype was seen at least ten times. CDR3 in amino acids: CSADDRAGGYTF. Written as DNA, the CDR3 is TGCAGTGCTGACGATCGGGCGGGGGGCTACACCTTC. This chain connects TRBV20-1 to TRBJ1-2; D is ambiguous. The CDR3 has 12 residues. CDR1 is DFQATT, CDR2 SNEGSKA, per germline (reference sequence). The V and J ends lost 5 bases and 8 bases respectively, with 15 bases between them.

As to this clonotype: A far larger clone differs by one base, so this is likely a read error. The chain couples TRBV12-3 or TRBV12-4 to TRBJ2-1, with a tentative D call TRBD2 (5 bases). The closer fit of TRBJ2-5 to the DNA end suggests the J call may be wrong. The CDR3 has 15 amino acids. The CDR3 loop reads CASSFGRNGMGTQYF. The CDR3 coding sequence is TGTGCCAGCAGTTTTGGTCGGAACGGGATGGGGACCCAGTACTTC.

For this clonotype: Germline and junction disagree at one end, which may indicate a read error. The V gene is TRBV10-3, the J gene TRBJ1-5, with D hard to call. Germline CDR1 and CDR2: ENHRY and SYGVKD. The CDR3 has 13 residues. This CDR3 reads CAISDGSSQPQHF. For the CDR3, the DNA is TGTGCCATCAGTGACGGGAGCAGTCAGCCCCAGCATTTT.

V is TRBV5-1 and J is TRBJ2-1; a weak D match, TRBD2 (6 bases). V gave up 4 bases and J gave up 4 bases, with 15 bases separating them. The CDR3 covers 15 residues. Germline CDR1 and CDR2: SGHRS and YFSETQ. The CDR3 sequence: CASSVGTDAYNEQFF. As DNA, the CDR3 is TGCGCCAGCAGCGTCGGGACTGATGCTTACAATGAGCAGTTCTTC.

V is TRBV10-2 and J is TRBJ2-1, with no clear D. This CDR3 contains 13 residues. The V gene lost 2 bases and the J gene lost 6 bases, with 8 bases spanning the gap. Looked up from germline, CDR1 is WSHSY and CDR2 is SAAADI. CDR3 sequence reads: CASSELSSNEQFF. The DNA for the CDR3 is TGCGCCAGCAGTGAGCTAAGCTCCAATGAGCAGTTCTTC.

This clonotype was counted at least ten times. V and J are TRBV27 and TRBJ1-1, with TRBD1 as a possible D gene (6 bases). The germline V gene has CDR1 MNHEY and CDR2 SMNVEV (reference sequence). With 1 base removed from V and 7 bases from J, the gap between germline ends came to 16 bases. There are 15 residues in the CDR3. CDR3 amino acids: CASSLFPQGLVEAFF. In nucleotides, the CDR3 is TGTGCCAGCAGTTTATTCCCCCAGGGGCTGGTTGAAGCTTTCTTT.

The table lists this clonotype with many counts. The chain employs TRBV20-1 and TRBJ2-2, with a tentative D call TRBD2 (6 bases). Germline lookup yields CDR1 DFQATT and CDR2 SNEGSKA (reference sequence). Trimming left V 1 base short and J 4 bases short, with 13 bases between. The CDR3 is made up of 15 amino acids. The CDR3 bases are TGCAGTGCTAGAGGGAGTGGCGGGACCACCGGGGAGCTGTTTTTT. Translating gives CSARGSGGTTGELFF.

This clonotype was counted many times. This rearrangement joins TRBV20-1 to TRBJ1-2; 8 bases are shared with TRBD1. Trimming at V came to 3 bases and at J to 4 bases, leaving 10 bases not matched to a gene. The CDR3 is made up of 15 amino acids. Per the germline V gene, CDR1 is DFQATT and CDR2 is SNEGSKA (reference sequence). CDR3 nucleotide sequence: TGCAGTGCTAGGGGACGGACAGGGAAGCCCTATGGCTACACCTTC. Translation: CSARGRTGKPYGYTF.

A remark on this clonotype: This may stem from a read error, because a much larger clone lies one nucleotide away. The rearrangement links TRBV7-2 to TRBJ2-7; D call uncertain. There are 14 residues in the CDR3. Germline V gene lookup returns CDR1 SGHTA and CDR2 FQGNSA. The CDR3 spells CAGSREAYSYEQYF. CDR3 sequence (DNA): TGTGCCGGCAGCCGTGAAGCGTACTCCTACGAGCAGTACTTC.

This clonotype was seen ten or more times. This chain links TRBV6-5 with TRBJ1-1; D not resolved. This CDR3 is built from 16 residues. The germline V gene has CDR1 MNHEY and CDR2 SVGAGI. Between the trimmed V and J ends, which lost 2 bases and 3 bases, there was a span of 16 bases. DNA of the CDR3: TGTGCCAGCAGTTACGCCTTTGGACGGTCCCACACTGAAGCTTTCTTT. Its translation: CASSYAFGRSHTEAFF.

The chain employs TRBV27 and TRBJ1-3; D remains unclear. CDR1 is MNHEY, CDR2 SMNVEV, per germline (reference sequence). The CDR3 loop spans 14 amino acids. V was pared by 5 bases and J by 1 base, with 9 bases between. The CDR3, as DNA: TGTGCCAGCAGTGAATGGATATCTGGAAACACCATATATTTT. The encoded protein is CASSEWISGNTIYF.

The chain joins TRBV4-2 to TRBJ2-7, with 10 bases that match TRBD1. The germline gives CDR1 LGHNA, CDR2 YNFKEQ. The CDR3 sequence is 14 residues long. Trimming at V came to 6 bases and at J to 2 bases, leaving 4 bases not matched to a gene. CDR3 coding DNA: TGTGCCAGCAGAACGGGACAGGGGCCCTACGAGCAGTACTTC. This sequence encodes CASRTGQGPYEQYF.

This clonotype was seen repeatedly, ten times or more. The chain couples TRBV12-3 or TRBV12-4 to TRBJ1-1; D not resolved. The CDR3 extends over 14 amino acids. V lost 3 bases to trimming and J lost 1 base, with 9 bases between them. The CDR3 is CASSFLTENTEAFF. CDR3 bases: TGTGCCAGCAGTTTCCTTACGGAGAACACTGAAGCTTTCTTT.

This clonotype was seen repeatedly, ten times or more. The chain has TRBV7-3 and TRBJ2-7, with D maybe TRBD2 (5 bases). Looked up from germline, CDR1 is SGHTA and CDR2 is FQGTGA. CDR3 length equals 15 residues. Trimming shortened V by 8 bases and J by 2 bases, and 19 bases separated the two germline ends. The CDR3 DNA is TGTGCCAGCCCCAAATGGGAGACTGACGCCTACGAGCAGTACTTC. Its translation: CASPKWETDAYEQYF. Combining the CDR3 with reference TRBV7-3 and TRBJ2-7 gives the whole variable domain GAGVSQTPSNKVTEKGKYVELRCDPISGHTALYWYRQSLGQGPEFLIYFQGTGAADDSGLPNDRFFAVRPEGSVSTLKIQRTERGDSAVYLCASPKWETDAYEQYFGPGTRLTVT.

This clonotype was counted many times. The chain joins TRBV5-8 to TRBJ2-1; 10 positions agree with TRBD2. CDR1 and CDR2 from the germline V gene are SGHTS and YDEGEE. The CDR3 length is 15 residues. Losses at the gene ends were 4 bases for V and 9 bases for J; bases not matched to a gene: 10. This CDR3 is CASSASGGTGGEQFF. The DNA for the CDR3 is TGTGCCAGCAGCGCTAGCGGGGGAACAGGCGGTGAGCAGTTCTTC.

This clonotype has at least ten counts. This chain joins TRBV30 and TRBJ2-3, with D hard to call. The CDR3 has 13 residues. CDR1 GTSNPN and CDR2 SVGIG come from the germline V gene (reference sequence). V was clipped by 4 bases and J by 1 base, with 9 bases between them. The CDR3 is CAWNGARTDTQYF. The DNA of the CDR3 is TGTGCCTGGAACGGCGCCCGCACAGATACGCAGTATTTT.

This clonotype was seen a few times. The rearrangement uses TRBV5-5 and TRBJ2-5; D unresolved. Deletions cut 0 bases from V and 1 base from J, with 13 bases between. Germline V gives CDR1 SGHKS, CDR2 YYEKEE (reference sequence). The length of the CDR3 is 16 residues. CDR3 in amino acids: CASSLGISYSQETQYF. In nucleotides, the CDR3 is TGTGCCAGCAGCTTGGGTATTAGCTACAGCCAAGAGACCCAGTACTTC.

This clonotype was picked up many times. The J gene is TRBJ2-5, the V gene TRBV7-9; D is perhaps TRBD2 (6 bases). This CDR3 is 18 amino acids long. V gave up 2 bases and J gave up 7 bases, with 26 bases separating them. Germline loops: CDR1 SEHNR, CDR2 FQNEAQ (reference sequence). The CDR3: CASSLNPRGRDGGRTQYF. DNA of the CDR3: TGTGCCAGCAGCTTAAACCCCCGGGGACGGGACGGAGGGAGGACCCAGTACTTC.

This clonotype was seen many times. V gene TRBV12-3 or TRBV12-4 combines with J gene TRBJ1-1, with D maybe TRBD1 (5 bases). The V and J ends lost 2 bases and 5 bases respectively, with 12 bases between them. The CDR3 is 14 amino acids. The CDR3 protein is CASSLIQGRTEAFF. The CDR3 DNA sequence: TGTGCCAGCAGTTTAATCCAGGGTAGAACTGAAGCTTTCTTT.

At least ten counts were recorded for this clonotype. CDR3 protein: CASSLFRGPEPQHF. The CDR3 nucleotides read TGTGCCAGCAGTTTATTTAGGGGCCCGGAGCCCCAGCATTTT. V usage is TRBV12-3 or TRBV12-4 and J usage is TRBJ1-5; possibly TRBD1 for D (5 bases). The CDR3 sequence is 14 residues long. The ends were cut back, 2 bases at V and 8 bases at J, with 13 bases in the middle.

Ten or more counts support this clonotype. The V and J genes are TRBV6-5 and TRBJ1-2; tentatively, D is TRBD1 (5 bases). CDR3 length: 15 residues. CDR1 is MNHEY and CDR2 is SVGAGI in the germline V gene. V gave up 0 bases and J gave up 7 bases, with 15 bases separating them. CDR3 sequence (DNA): TGTGCCAGCAGTTACTCGGGAGGGGAGCATGCTGGCTACACCTTC. It codes for CASSYSGGEHAGYTF.

This clonotype was found a few times. The CDR3 sequence: CASGLVLGNPPGEQYF. For the CDR3, the DNA is TGTGCTAGTGGTTTGGTACTAGGTAACCCACCCGGCGAGCAGTACTTC. The chain is built from TRBV12-5 and TRBJ2-7; maybe TRBD2 (5 bases). Per the germline V gene, CDR1 is LGHNT and CDR2 is FRNRAP. This CDR3 region has 16 residues. Trimming left V 0 bases short and J 6 bases short, with 18 bases between.

This clonotype was counted many times. V usage is TRBV28 and J usage is TRBJ1-5; D unresolved. The CDR3 sequence is 14 residues long. Germline V gives CDR1 MDHEN, CDR2 SYDVKM. V lost 5 bases and J 4 bases, leaving 12 bases between the germline ends. This CDR3 is CASSLRLFNQPQHF. As DNA, the CDR3 is TGTGCCAGCAGTCTACGTCTTTTTAATCAGCCCCAGCATTTT.